This passage covers 10 T cell receptor beta chains from one sample sequenced in a study of blood T cells in healthy people across ages. Alongside a J-beta primer mix, a sample-barcoded 5' primer served in a second PCR lasting about 7 to 11 cycles. MiXCR, applied by TCRdb to the 5' RACE reads, yields one record per CDR3 protein. In the table there are approximately 800,000 distinct CDR3 sequences, about 45% of which are singletons. The sequenced sample consisted of blood. Receptors originate from an elderly man in good health.

CDR3: CASSLDGGLASEQFF. Written as DNA, the CDR3 is TGCGCCAGCAGCTTGGATGGGGGCCTAGCGAGTGAGCAGTTCTTC. The genes are TRBV5-1 and TRBJ2-1; D is possibly TRBD1 or TRBD2 (6 bases each). The germline CDR1 and CDR2 sequences are SGHRS and YFSETQ. Trimming took off 0 bases at V and 9 bases at J, with 16 bases between the two ends. The CDR3 spans 15 residues.

The table lists this clonotype with a few counts. One base away lies a much larger clone, so this may be a sequencing read error. The chain recombines TRBV4-2 with TRBJ1-1; TRBD1 matches 10 bases. Germline V gives CDR1 LGHNA, CDR2 YNFKEQ. V shed 0 bases and J 4 bases; nucleotides not matched to a gene: 5. The CDR3 loop spans 16 amino acids. Here the CDR3 DNA reads TGTGCCAGCAGCCAAGATGACCGGACAGGGGGCACTGAAGCTTTCTTT. It encodes CASSQDDRTGGTEAFF.

Comment on this clonotype: A much larger clone differs from this one at a single base, so this may be a read error. This chain links TRBV12-3 or TRBV12-4 with TRBJ1-1; D is possibly TRBD1 (6 bases). This CDR3 comprises 14 residues. This CDR3 is CASSPSGVNTGAFF. The CDR3, as DNA: TGTGCCAGCAGTCCCTCAGGGGTGAACACTGGAGCTTTCTTT.

There are a few counts of this clonotype. The chain couples TRBV4-3 to TRBJ2-2; 10 bases are shared with TRBD2. The junction had 8 bases not matched to a gene; V was cut back by 2 bases and J by 5 bases. This CDR3 has 17 amino acids. Germline V CDR1 and CDR2: LGHNA, YSLEER. The DNA of the CDR3 is TGCGCCAGCAGCCAATACATTTTAGCGGGGGGAACCGGGGAGCTGTTTTTT. It yields the protein CASSQYILAGGTGELFF.

The V call is TRBV5-1, the J call TRBJ2-3; 7 bases are a match to TRBD2. CDR3 length: 16 residues. Germline trimming cut 0 bases from V and 3 bases from J; bases unmatched to any gene: 7. Germline lookup yields CDR1 SGHRS and CDR2 YFSETQ. CDR3: CASSLDFSSGTDTQYF. The CDR3 bases are TGCGCCAGCAGCTTGGATTTCAGTAGCGGGACAGATACGCAGTATTTT.

The V and J genes are TRBV7-2 and TRBJ2-7, with D possibly being TRBD1 or TRBD2 (5 bases each). Trimming pared 5 bases from V and 5 bases from J, leaving 16 bases between. This CDR3 region has 14 residues. The germline V gene has CDR1 SGHTA and CDR2 FQGNSA. This chain's CDR3 is CASSNRLGADEQYF. The CDR3 DNA sequence: TGTGCCAGCAGCAACAGGCTCGGGGCAGACGAGCAGTACTTC.

On this clonotype itself: Relative to the germline gene, one junction end is altered; a read error may explain this. This chain connects TRBV3-1 to TRBJ2-3; 9 nucleotides match TRBD2. The CDR3 sequence is 14 residues long. Germline CDR1 and CDR2: LGHDT and YNNKEL (reference sequence). The CDR3 nucleotides read TGTGCCAGCAGCCAAGGGACTAGCGCGGATACGCCGTATTTT. It translates to CASSQGTSADTPYF.

The rearrangement links TRBV7-2 to TRBJ1-2; a possible D gene is TRBD1 (6 bases). With 6 bases removed from V and 4 bases from J, the gap between germline ends came to 12 bases. Per germline, CDR1 SGHTA and CDR2 FQGNSA. This CDR3 is 13 amino acids long. The CDR3 region has the DNA TGTGCCAGCAGTATCGGACAGACCTATGGCTACACCTTC. Translating gives CASSIGQTYGYTF.

The rearrangement links TRBV7-8 to TRBJ2-1; perhaps TRBD2 as D (5 bases). Trimming removed 5 bases at V and 12 bases at J, with 11 bases between. The CDR3 length is 11 residues. Germline values: CDR1 SGHVS, CDR2 FQNEAQ. The DNA of the CDR3 is TGTGCCAGCAGCCCCGCCAGCGGGCAGTTCTTC. Translation: CASSPASGQFF. Using reference TRBV7-8 and TRBJ2-1 for the parts outside the CDR3, the full variable domain is GAGVSQSPRYKVAKRGQDVALRCDPISGHVSLFWYQQALGQGPEFLTYFQNEAQLDKSGLPSDRFFAERPEGSVSTLKIQRTQQEDSAVYLCASSPASGQFFGPGTRLTVL.

This clonotype has just a few counts. This chain uses TRBV9 with TRBJ1-2, with a possible D match to TRBD1 (5 bases). V was shortened by 4 bases and J by 7 bases, with 17 bases between the two germline ends. The length of the CDR3 is 14 residues. CDR1 SGDLS and CDR2 YYNGEE come from the germline V gene. In nucleotides, the CDR3 is TGTGCCAGCAGCCCACAGGATGGGCGCGGTGGCTACACCTTC. It translates to CASSPQDGRGGYTF.